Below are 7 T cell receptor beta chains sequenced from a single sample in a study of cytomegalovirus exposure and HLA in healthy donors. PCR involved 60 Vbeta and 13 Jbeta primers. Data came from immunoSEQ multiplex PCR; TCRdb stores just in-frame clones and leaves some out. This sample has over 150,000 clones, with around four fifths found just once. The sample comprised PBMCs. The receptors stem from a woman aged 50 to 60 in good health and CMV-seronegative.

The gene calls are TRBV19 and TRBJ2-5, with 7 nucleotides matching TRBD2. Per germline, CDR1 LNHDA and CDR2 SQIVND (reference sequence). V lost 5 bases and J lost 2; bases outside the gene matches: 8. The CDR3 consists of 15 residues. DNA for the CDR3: TGTGCCAGTAGTGTGTCGGCTAGCGGTCAAGAGACCCAGTACTTC. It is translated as CASSVSASGQETQYF.

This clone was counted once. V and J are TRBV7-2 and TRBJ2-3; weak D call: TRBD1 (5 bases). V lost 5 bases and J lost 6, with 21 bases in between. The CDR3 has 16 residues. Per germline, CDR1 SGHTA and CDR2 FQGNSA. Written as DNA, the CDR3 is TGTGCCAGCAGCGGGCTGGGGCGAGGTGCCGGGGATACGCAGTATTTT. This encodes CASSGLGRGAGDTQYF.

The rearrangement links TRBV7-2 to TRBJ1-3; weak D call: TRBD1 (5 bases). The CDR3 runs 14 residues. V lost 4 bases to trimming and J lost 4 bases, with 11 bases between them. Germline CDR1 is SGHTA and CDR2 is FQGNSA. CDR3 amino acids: CASSSTYRGNTIYF. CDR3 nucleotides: TGTGCCAGCAGCTCTACTTACAGGGGAAACACCATATATTTT.

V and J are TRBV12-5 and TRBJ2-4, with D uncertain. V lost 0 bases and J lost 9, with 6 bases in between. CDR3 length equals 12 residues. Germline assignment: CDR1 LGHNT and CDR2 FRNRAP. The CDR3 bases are TGTGCTAGTGGTTTGGTACCCGGCATTCAGTACTTC. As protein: CASGLVPGIQYF.

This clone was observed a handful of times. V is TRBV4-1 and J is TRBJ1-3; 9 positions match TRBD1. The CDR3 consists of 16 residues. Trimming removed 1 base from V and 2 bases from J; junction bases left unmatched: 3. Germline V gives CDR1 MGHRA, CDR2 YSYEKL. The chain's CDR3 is CASSQGTGVAGNTIYF. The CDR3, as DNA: TGCGCCAGCAGCCAAGGGACAGGGGTCGCTGGAAACACCATATATTTT.

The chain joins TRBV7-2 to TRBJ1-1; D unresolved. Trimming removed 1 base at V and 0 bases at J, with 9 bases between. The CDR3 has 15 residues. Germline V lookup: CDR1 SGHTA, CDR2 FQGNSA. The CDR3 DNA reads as TGTGCCAGCAGCTTAGGGCAATTCCTGAACACTGAAGCTTTCTTT. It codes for CASSLGQFLNTEAFF.

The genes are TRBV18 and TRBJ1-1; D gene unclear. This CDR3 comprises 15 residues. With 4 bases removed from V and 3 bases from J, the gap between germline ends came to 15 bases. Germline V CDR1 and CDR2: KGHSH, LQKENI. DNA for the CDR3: TGTGCCAGCTCACTGGGAGATCCATGGGACACTGAAGCTTTCTTT. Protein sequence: CASSLGDPWDTEAFF. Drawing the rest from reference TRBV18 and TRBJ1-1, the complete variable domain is NAGVMQNPRHLVRRRGQEARLRCSPMKGHSHVYWYRQLPEEGLKFMVYLQKENIIDESGMPKERFSAEFPKEGPSILRIQQVVRGDSAAYFCASSLGDPWDTEAFFGQGTRLTVV.